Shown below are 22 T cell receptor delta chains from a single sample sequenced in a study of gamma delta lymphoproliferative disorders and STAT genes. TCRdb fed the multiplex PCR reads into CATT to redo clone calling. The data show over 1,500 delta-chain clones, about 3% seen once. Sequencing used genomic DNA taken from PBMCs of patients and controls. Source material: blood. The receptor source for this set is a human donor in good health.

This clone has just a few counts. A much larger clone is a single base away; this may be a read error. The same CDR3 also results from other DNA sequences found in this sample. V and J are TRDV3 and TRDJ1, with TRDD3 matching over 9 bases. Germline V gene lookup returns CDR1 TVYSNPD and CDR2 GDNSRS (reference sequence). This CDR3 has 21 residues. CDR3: CAFSSPALGNWGNSPTDKLIF. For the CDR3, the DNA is TGCGCCTTTAGTTCTCCCGCGCTGGGAAACTGGGGGAACTCCCCCACCGATAAACTCATCTTT.

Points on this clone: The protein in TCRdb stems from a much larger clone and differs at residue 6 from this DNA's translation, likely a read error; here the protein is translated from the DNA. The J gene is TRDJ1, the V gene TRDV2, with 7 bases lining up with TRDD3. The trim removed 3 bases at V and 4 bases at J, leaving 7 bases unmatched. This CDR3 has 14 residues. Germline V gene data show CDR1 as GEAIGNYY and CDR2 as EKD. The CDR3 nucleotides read TGTGCCTGTGACGGGGCTGGGGATAACGATAAACTCATCTTT. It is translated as CACDGAGDNDKLIF.

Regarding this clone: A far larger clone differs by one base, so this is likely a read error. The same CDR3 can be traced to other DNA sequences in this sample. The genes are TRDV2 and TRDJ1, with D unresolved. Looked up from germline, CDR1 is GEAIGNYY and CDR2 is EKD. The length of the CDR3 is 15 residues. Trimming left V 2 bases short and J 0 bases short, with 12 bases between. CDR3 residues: CACDIGNKYTDKLIF. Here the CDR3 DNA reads TGTGCCTGTGACATAGGAAACAAATACACCGATAAACTCATCTTT.

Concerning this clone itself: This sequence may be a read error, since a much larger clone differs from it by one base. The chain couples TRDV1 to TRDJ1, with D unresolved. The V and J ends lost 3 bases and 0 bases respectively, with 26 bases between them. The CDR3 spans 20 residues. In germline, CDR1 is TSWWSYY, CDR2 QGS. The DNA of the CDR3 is TGTGCTCTTGGGGACCGATTCCCGTTTGTGGGCGAGGTGTACACCGATAAACTCATCTTT. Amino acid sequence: CALGDRFPFVGEVYTDKLIF.

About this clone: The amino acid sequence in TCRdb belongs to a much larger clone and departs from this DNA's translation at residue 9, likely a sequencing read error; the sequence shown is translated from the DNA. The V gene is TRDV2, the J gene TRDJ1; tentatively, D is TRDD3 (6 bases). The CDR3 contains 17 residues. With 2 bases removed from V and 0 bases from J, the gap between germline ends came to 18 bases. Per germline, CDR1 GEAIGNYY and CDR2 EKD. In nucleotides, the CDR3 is TGTGCCTGTGACATCATGGGGGGGGTACCGTACACCGATAAACTCATCTTT. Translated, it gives CACDIMGGVPYTDKLIF.

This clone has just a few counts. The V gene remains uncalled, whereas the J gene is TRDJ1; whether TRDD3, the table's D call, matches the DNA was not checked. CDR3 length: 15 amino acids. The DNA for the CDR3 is TGTGCCATCCGCCTATACTGGGGATACACCGATAAACTCATCTTT. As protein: CAIRLYWGYTDKLIF.

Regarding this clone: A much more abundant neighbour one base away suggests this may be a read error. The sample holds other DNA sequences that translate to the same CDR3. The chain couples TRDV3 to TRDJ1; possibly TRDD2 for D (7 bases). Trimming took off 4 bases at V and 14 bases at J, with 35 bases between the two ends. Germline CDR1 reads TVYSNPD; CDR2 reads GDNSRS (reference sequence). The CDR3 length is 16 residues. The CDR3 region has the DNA TGTGCCTCTGTTTTCCTACTGGCGCGGGGATTAGGGCTCAGAATCTTT. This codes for CASVFLLARGLGLRIF.

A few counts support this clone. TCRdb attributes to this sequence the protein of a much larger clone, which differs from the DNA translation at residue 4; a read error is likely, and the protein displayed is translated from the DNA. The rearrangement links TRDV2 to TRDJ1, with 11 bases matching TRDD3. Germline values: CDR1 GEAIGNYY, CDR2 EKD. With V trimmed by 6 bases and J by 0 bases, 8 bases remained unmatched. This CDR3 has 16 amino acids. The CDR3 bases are TGTGCCTGTAACATTCTACTGGGGGATAACACCGATAAACTCATCTTT. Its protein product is CACNILLGDNTDKLIF.

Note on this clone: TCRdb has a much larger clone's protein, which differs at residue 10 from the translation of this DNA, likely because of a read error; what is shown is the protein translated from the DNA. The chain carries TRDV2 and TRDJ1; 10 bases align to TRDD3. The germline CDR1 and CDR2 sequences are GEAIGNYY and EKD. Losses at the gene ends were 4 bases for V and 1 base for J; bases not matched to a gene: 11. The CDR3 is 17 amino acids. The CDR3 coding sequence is TGTGCCTGTGAGGCCACTGGGGGATCAGGGGGCACCGATAAACTCATCTTT. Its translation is CACEATGGSGGTDKLIF.

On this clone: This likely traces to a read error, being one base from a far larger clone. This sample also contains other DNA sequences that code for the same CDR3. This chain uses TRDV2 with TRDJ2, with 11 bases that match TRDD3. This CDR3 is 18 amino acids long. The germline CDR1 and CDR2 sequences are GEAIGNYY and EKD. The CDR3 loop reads CACDTVLGDKALTAQLFF. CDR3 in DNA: TGTGCCTGTGACACCGTACTGGGGGATAAAGCTTTGACGGCACAACTCTTCTTT.

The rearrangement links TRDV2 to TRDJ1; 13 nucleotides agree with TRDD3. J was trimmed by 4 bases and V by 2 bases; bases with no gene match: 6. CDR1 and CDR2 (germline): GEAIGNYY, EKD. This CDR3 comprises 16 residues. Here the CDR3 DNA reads TGTGCCTGTGACATGGTACTGGGGGATACGGGCGATAAACTCATCTTT. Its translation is CACDMVLGDTGDKLIF.

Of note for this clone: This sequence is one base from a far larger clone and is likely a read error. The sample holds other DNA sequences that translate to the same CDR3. Here the CDR3 DNA reads TGTGCTCTTGGGGTCCGGCCCCTTCCTACGACCTGTCCAGGGGAGGGGGATAAACTCATCTTT. Residues: CALGVRPLPTTCPGEGDKLIF. The chain carries TRDV1 and TRDJ1, with 9 nucleotides matching TRDD2. The ends lost 4 bases at V and 5 bases at J; junction bases unmatched: 26. CDR1 and CDR2 from the germline V gene are TSWWSYY and QGS. This CDR3 is built from 21 residues.

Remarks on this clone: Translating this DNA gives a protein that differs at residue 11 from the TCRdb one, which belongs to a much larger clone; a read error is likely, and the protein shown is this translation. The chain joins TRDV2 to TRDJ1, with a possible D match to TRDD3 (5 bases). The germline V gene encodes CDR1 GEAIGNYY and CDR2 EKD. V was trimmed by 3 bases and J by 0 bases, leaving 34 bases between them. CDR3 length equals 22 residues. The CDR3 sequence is CACDLGPPDRRDPHSYTDKLIF. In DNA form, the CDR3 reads TGTGCCTGTGACCTAGGACCTCCCGACCGACGGGATCCCCACTCGTACACCGATAAACTCATCTTT.

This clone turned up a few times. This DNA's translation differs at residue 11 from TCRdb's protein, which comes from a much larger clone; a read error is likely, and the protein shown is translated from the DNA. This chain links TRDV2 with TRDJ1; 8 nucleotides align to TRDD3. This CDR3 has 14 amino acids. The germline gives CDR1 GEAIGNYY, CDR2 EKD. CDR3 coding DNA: TGTGCCTGTGACAGCATTGGGGGATCCGATGAACTCATCTTT. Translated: CACDSIGGSDELIF.

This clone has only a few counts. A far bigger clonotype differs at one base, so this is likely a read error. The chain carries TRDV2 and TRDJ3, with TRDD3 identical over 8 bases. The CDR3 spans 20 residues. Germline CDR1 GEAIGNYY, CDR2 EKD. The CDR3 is CACDTATGGPVTWGTRQMFF. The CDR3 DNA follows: TGTGCCTGTGACACCGCGACTGGGGGTCCCGTAACCTGGGGCACCCGACAGATGTTTTTC.

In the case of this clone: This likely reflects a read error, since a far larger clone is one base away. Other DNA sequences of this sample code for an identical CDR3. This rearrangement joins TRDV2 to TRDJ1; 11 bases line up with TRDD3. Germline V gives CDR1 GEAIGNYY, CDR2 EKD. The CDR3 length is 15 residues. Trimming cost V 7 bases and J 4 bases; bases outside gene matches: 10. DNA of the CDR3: TGTGCCTGCGATAAGTTGGGGGATACGGGCGATAAACTCATCTTT. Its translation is CACDKLGDTGDKLIF.

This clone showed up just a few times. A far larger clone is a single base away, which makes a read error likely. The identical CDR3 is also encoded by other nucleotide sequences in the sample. The CDR3 spells CACDTVGVDTGGYGPDKLIF. DNA for the CDR3: TGTGCCTGTGACACCGTGGGCGTAGATACTGGGGGATACGGTCCCGATAAACTCATCTTT. The V call is TRDV2, the J call TRDJ1, with 13 bases identical to TRDD3. Germline assignment: CDR1 GEAIGNYY and CDR2 EKD. The V gene end was trimmed by 0 bases and the J gene end by 3 bases; junction bases not matched to a gene: 15. The length of the CDR3 is 20 residues.

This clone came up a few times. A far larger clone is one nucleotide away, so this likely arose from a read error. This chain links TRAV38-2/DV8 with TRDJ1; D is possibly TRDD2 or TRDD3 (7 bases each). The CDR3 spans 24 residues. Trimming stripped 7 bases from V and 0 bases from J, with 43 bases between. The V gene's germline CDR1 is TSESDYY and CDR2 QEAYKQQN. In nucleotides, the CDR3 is TGTGCTTATCCCCTTTCCTACGGGGCGCCCCAGGGACCTGTACTGGGGAAGTACACCGATAAACTCATCTTT. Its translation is CAYPLSYGAPQGPVLGKYTDKLIF.

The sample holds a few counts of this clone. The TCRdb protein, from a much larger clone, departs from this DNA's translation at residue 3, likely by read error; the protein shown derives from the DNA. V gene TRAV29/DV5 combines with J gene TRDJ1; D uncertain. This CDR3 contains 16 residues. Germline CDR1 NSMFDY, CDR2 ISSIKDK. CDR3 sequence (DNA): TGTGCAACAAGCGGAGTTGATTTACCGTACACCGATAAACTCATCTTT. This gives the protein CATSGVDLPYTDKLIF.

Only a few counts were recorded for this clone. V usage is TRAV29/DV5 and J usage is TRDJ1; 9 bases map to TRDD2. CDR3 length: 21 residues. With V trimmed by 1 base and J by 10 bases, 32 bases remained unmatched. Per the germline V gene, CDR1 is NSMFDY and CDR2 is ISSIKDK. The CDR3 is CAASFPAFLLTRGGVPNRLIF. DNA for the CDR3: TGTGCAGCAAGCTTTCCGGCCTTCCTACTCACCCGGGGGGGGGTCCCCAACAGACTCATCTTT.

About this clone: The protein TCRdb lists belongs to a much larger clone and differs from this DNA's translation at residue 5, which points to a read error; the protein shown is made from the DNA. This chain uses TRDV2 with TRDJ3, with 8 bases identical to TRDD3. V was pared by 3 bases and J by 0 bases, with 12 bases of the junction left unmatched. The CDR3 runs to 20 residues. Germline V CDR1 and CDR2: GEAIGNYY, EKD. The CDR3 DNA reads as TGTGCCTGTGACTTCGTACTGGGGGGAAAGCGCTCCTGGGACACCCGACAGATGTTTTTC. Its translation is CACDFVLGGKRSWDTRQMFF.

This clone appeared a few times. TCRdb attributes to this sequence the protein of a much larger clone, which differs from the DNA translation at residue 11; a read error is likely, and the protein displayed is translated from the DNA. This chain's CDR3 is CACDTVRLGDAYTDKLIF. CDR3 nucleotide sequence: TGTGCCTGTGACACCGTGAGGCTGGGGGATGCGTACACCGATAAACTCATCTTT. The V call is TRDV2, the J call TRDJ1; TRDD3 matches 9 bases. The germline V gene encodes CDR1 GEAIGNYY and CDR2 EKD. CDR3 length: 18 residues. V shed 0 bases, J shed 0 bases, and the junction held 10 bases outside the gene matches.